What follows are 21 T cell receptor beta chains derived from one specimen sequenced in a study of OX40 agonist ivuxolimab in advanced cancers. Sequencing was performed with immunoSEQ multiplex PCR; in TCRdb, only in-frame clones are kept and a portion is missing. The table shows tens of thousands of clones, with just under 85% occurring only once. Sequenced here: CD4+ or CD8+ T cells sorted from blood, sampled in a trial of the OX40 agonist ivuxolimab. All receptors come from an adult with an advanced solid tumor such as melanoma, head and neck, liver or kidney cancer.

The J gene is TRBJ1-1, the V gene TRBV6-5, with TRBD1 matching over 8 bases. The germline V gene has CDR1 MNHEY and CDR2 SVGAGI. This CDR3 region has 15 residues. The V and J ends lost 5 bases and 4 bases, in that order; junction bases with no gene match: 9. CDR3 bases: TGTGCCAGCAGTCCCAGGGGGCGGGGGGGCACTGAAGCTTTCTTT. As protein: CASSPRGRGGTEAFF.

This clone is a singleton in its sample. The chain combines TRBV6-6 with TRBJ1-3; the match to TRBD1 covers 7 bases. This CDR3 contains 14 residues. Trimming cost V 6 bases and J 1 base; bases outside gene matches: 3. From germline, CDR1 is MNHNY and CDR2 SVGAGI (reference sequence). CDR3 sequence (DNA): TGTGCCAGCAGAAAGACAGGGTCTGGAAACACCATATATTTT. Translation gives CASRKTGSGNTIYF.

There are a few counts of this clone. For the CDR3, the DNA is TGTGCCAGCCGTTCTGACAGTAGCCGCTACGAGCAGTACTTC. Translation: CASRSDSSRYEQYF. The chain carries TRBV6-5 and TRBJ2-7, with TRBD1 as a possible D gene (5 bases). Between the trimmed V and J ends, which lost 8 bases and 3 bases, there was a span of 17 bases. Germline V CDR1 and CDR2: MNHEY, SVGAGI. The CDR3 totals 14 residues.

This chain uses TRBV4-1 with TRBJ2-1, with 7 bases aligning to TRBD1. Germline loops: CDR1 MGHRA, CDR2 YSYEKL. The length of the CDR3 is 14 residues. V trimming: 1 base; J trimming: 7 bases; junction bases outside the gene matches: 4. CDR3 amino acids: CASSQGDRRNEQFF. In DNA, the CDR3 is TGCGCCAGCAGCCAAGGGGACAGACGGAATGAGCAGTTCTTC.

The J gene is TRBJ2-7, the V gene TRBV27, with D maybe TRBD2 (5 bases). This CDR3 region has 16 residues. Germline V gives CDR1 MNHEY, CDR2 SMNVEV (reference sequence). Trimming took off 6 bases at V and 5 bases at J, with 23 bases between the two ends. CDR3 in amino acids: CASSPPWGASTHEQYF. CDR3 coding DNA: TGTGCCAGCAGCCCTCCGTGGGGAGCCTCCACCCACGAGCAGTACTTC.

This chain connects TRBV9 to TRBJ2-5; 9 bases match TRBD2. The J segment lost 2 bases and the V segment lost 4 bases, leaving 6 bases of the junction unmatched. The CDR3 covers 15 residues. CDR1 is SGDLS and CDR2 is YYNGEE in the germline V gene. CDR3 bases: TGTGCCAGCAGCCAAGGGCGGGGGGGTCAAGAGACCCAGTACTTC. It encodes CASSQGRGGQETQYF.

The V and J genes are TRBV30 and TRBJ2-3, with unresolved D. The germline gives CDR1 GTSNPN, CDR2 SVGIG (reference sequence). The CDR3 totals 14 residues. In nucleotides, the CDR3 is TGTGCTTCCGGCCCCCCACAGCTTACAGATACGCAGTATTTT. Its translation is CASGPPQLTDTQYF. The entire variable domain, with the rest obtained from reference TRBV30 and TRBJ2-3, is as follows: SQTIHQWPATLVQPVGSPLSLECTVEGTSNPNLYWYRQAAGRGLQLLFYSVGIGQISSEVPQNLSASRPQDRQFILSSKKLLLSDSGFYLCASGPPQLTDTQYFGPGTRLTVL.

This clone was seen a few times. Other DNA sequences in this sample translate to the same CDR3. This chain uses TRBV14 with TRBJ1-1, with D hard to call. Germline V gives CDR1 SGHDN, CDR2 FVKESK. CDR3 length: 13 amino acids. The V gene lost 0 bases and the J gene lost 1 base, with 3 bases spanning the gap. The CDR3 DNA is TGTGCCAGCAGCCAAGAGAGGAACACTGAAGCTTTCTTT. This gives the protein CASSQERNTEAFF.

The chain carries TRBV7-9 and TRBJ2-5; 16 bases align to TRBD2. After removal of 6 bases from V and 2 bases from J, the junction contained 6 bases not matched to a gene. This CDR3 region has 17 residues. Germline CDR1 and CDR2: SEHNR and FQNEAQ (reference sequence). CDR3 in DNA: TGTGCCAGCAGGAAGGGACTAGCGGGGGGGGAACAAGAGACCCAGTACTTC. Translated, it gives CASRKGLAGGEQETQYF.

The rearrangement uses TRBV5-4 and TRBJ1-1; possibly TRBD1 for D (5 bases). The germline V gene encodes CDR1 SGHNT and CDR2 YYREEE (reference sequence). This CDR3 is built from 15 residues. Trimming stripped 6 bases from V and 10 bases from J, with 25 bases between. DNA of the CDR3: TGTGCCAGCACCAACCGAGCAGGGCCGGTGTACGGAGCTTTCTTT. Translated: CASTNRAGPVYGAFF. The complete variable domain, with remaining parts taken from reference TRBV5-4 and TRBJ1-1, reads ETGVTQSPTHLIKTRGQQVTLRCSSQSGHNTVSWYQQALGQGPQFIFQYYREEENGRGNFPPRFSGLQFPNYSSELNVNALELDDSALYLCASTNRAGPVYGAFFGQGTRLTVV.

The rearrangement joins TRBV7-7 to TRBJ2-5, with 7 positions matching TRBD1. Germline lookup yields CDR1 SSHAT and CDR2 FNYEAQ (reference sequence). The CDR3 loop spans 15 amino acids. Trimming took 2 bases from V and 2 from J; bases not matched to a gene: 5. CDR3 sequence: CASSLLGQKQETQYF. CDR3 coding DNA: TGTGCCAGCAGCTTATTGGGACAGAAACAAGAGACCCAGTACTTC.

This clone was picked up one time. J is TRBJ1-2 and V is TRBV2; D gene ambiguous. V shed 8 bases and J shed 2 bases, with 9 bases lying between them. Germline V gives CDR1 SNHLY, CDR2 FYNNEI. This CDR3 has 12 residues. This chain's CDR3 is CASLGRNYGYTF. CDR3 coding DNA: TGTGCCAGCCTAGGCCGGAACTATGGCTACACCTTC.

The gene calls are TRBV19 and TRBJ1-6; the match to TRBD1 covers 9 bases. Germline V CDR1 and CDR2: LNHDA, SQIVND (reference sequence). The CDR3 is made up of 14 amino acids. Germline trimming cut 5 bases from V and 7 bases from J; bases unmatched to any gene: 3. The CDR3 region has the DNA TGTGCCAGTAGTGAGACAGGGGGGAATTCACCCCTCCACTTT. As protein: CASSETGGNSPLHF.

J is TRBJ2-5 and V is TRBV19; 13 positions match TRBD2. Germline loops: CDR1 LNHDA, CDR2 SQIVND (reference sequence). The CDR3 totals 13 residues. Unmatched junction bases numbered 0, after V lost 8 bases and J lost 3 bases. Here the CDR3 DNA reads TGTGCCAGTGGGACTAGCGGGAAAGAGACCCAGTACTTC. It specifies CASGTSGKETQYF.

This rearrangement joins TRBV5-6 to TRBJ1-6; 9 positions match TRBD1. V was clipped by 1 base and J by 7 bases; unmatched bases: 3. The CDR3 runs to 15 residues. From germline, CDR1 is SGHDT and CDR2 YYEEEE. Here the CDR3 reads CASSLWTGVNSPLHF. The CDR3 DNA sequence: TGTGCCAGCAGCTTGTGGACAGGGGTAAATTCACCCCTCCACTTT.

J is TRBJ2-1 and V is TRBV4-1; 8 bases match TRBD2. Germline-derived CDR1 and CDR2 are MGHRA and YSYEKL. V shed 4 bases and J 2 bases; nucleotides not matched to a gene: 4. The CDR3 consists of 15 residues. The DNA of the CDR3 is TGCGCCAGCAGCCTACTCGGGGGGGCCTACAATGAGCAGTTCTTC. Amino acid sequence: CASSLLGGAYNEQFF.

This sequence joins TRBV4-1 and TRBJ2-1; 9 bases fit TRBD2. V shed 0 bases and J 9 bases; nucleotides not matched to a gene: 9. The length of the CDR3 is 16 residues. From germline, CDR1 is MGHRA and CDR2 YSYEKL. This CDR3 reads CASSQEGGRGYGEQFF. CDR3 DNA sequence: TGCGCCAGCAGCCAAGAGGGCGGGAGGGGGTATGGTGAGCAGTTCTTC.

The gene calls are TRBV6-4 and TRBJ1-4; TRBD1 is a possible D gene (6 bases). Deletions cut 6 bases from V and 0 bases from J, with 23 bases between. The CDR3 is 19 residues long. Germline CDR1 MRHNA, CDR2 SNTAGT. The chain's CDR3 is CASSFMDSATDATNEKLFF. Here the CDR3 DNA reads TGTGCCAGCAGCTTTATGGACAGTGCGACCGATGCAACTAATGAAAAACTGTTTTTT.

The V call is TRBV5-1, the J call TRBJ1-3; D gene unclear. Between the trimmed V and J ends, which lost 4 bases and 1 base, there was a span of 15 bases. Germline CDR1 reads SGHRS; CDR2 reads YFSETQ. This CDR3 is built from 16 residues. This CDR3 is CASSPFEGGSGNTIYF. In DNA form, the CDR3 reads TGCGCCAGCAGCCCTTTCGAGGGAGGGTCTGGAAACACCATATATTTT.

CDR3 protein: CAWSPYHGEQYF. The CDR3 bases are TGTGCCTGGAGCCCCTACCACGGCGAGCAGTACTTC. The chain links TRBV30 to TRBJ2-7; no clear D gene. The CDR3 length is 12 residues. Germline V CDR1 and CDR2: GTSNPN, SVGIG (reference sequence). Trimming removed 3 bases at V and 6 bases at J, with 12 bases between.

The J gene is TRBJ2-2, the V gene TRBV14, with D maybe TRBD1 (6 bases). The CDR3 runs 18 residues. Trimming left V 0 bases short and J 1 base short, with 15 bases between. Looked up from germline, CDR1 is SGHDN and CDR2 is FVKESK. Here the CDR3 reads CASSQDARTEMNTGELFF. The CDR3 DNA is TGTGCCAGCAGCCAAGATGCCAGGACAGAAATGAACACCGGGGAGCTGTTTTTT. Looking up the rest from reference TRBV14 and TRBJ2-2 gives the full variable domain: EAGVTQFPSHSVIEKGQTVTLRCDPISGHDNLYWYRRVMGKEIKFLLHFVKESKQDESGMPNNRFLAERTGGTYSTLKVQPAELEDSGVYFCASSQDARTEMNTGELFFGEGSRLTVL.